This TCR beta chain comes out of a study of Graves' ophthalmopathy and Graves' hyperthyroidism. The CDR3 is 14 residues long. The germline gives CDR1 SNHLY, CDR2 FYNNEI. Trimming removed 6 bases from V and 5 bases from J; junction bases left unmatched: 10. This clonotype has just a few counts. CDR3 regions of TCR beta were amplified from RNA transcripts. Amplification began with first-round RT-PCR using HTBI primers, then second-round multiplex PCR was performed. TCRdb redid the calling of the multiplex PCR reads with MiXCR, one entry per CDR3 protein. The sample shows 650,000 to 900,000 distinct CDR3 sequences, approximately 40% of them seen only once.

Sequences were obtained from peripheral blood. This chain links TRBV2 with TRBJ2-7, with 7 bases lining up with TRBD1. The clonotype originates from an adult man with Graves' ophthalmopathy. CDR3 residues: CASRANRGTHEQYF. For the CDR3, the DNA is TGTGCCAGCAGAGCTAACAGGGGAACCCACGAGCAGTACTTC.